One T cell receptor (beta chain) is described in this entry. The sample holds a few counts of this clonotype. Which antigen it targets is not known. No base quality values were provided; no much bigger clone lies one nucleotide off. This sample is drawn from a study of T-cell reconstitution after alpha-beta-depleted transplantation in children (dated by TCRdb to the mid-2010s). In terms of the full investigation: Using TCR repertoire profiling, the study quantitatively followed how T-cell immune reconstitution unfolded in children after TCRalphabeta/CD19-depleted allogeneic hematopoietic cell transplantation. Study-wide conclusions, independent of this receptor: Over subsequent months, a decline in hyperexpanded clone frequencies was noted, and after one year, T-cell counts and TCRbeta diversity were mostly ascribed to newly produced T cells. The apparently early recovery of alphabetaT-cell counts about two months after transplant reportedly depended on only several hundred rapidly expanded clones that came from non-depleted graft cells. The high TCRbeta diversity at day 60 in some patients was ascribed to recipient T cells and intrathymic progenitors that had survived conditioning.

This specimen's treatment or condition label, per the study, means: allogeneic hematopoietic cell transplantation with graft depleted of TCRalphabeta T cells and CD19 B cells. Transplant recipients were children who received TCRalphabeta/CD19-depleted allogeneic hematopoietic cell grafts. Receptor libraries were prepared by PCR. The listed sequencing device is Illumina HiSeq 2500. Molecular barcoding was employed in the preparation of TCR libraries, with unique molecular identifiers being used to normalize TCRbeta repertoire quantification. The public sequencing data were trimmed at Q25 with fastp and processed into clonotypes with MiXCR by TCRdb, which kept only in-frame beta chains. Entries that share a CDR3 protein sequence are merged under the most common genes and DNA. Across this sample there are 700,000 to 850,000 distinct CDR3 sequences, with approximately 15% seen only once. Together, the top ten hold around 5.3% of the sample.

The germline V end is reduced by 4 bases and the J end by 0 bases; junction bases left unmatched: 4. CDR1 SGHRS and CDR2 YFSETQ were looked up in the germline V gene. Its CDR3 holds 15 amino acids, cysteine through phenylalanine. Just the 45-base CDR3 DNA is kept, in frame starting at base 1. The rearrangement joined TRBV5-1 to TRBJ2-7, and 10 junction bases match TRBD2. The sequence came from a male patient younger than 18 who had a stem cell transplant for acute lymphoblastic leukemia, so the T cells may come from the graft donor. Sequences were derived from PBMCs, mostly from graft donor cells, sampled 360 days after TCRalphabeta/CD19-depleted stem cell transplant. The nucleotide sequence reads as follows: TGCGCCAGCAGCCCGAGCGGGAGGGTCTCCTACGAGCAGTACTTC. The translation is CASSPSGRVSYEQYF.